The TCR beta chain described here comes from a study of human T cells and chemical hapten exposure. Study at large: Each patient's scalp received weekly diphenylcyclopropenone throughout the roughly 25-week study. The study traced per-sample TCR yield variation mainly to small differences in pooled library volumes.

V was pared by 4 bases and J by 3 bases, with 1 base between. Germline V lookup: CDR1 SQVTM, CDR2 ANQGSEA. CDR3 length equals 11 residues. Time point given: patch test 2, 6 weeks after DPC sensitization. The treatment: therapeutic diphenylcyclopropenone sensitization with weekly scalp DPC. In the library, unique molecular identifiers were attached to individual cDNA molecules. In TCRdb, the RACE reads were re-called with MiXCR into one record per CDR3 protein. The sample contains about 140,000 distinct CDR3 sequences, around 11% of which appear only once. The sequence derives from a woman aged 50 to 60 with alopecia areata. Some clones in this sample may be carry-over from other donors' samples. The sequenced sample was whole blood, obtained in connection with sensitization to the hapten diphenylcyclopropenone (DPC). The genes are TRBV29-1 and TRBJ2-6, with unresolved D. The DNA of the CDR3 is TGCAGCGTTGTTGGGGCCAACGTCCTGACTTTC. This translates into CSVVGANVLTF. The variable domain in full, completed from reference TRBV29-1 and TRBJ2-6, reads SAVISQKPSRDICQRGTSLTIQCQVDSQVTMMFWYRQQPGQSLTLIATANQGSEATYESGFVIDKFPISRPNLTFSTLTVSNMSPEDSSIYLCSVVGANVLTFGAGSRLTVL.